The 8 T cell receptor beta chains given below trace back to one sample, sequenced in a study of metastatic and nonmetastatic thyroid tumors. Patients were all untreated before their thyroid surgery. TCRdb reanalyzed the PCR reads via MiXCR. The sample contains tens of thousands of clones, under 30% of which appear only once. The sample taken for sequencing was blood. These receptors originate from a female donor with papillary thyroid cancer or a benign thyroid nodule (not recorded which). Some clones in this sample may be carry-over from other donors' samples.

Only a few counts were recorded for this clone. The genes are TRBV10-3 and TRBJ2-7, with a possible D match to TRBD1 (5 bases). The V end was cut by 3 bases, the J end by 1 base, with 16 bases between. This CDR3 is 16 amino acids long. Germline V lookup: CDR1 ENHRY, CDR2 SYGVKD. For the CDR3, the DNA is TGTGCCATCAGTGATACAGGATTGTTATCGTCCTACGAGCAGTACTTC. Translating gives CAISDTGLLSSYEQYF.

Points on this clone: An end of the junction differs from the germline gene, which may be a read error. The chain carries TRBV16 and TRBJ1-5; TRBD1 might be the D (5 bases). The CDR3 has 19 residues. Per the germline V gene, CDR1 is KGHSY and CDR2 is FQNENV. The CDR3 here is CASSQSRGGSTSDNQPQHF. In DNA, the CDR3 is TGTGCCAGCAGCCAATCGAGGGGAGGCTCGACGTCTGACAATCAGCCCCAGCATTTC.

The genes are TRBV5-1 and TRBJ1-6; the D is unclear. Trimming removed 4 bases at V and 7 bases at J, with 15 bases between. Germline loops: CDR1 SGHRS, CDR2 YFSETQ. CDR3 length: 15 residues. CDR3 region: CASSPREGGNSPLHF. CDR3 nucleotides: TGCGCCAGCAGCCCCCGGGAGGGCGGCAATTCACCCCTCCACTTT.

This clone was counted at least ten times. V and J are TRBV5-6 and TRBJ1-6; D is undetermined. Looked up from germline, CDR1 is SGHDT and CDR2 is YYEEEE. Trimming shortened V by 3 bases and J by 4 bases, and 8 bases separated the two germline ends. The CDR3 totals 14 residues. The CDR3 region has the DNA TGTGCCAGCAGCTCCGCGGGATATAATTCACCCCTCCACTTT. Protein: CASSSAGYNSPLHF.

The chain joins TRBV20-1 to TRBJ2-3; D gene uncertain. Germline values: CDR1 DFQATT, CDR2 SNEGSKA (reference sequence). This CDR3 region has 12 residues. With 5 bases removed from V and 2 bases from J, the gap between germline ends came to 8 bases. Here the CDR3 reads CSAFFTTDTQYF. The CDR3, as DNA: TGCAGTGCTTTCTTTACCACAGATACGCAGTATTTT.

The chain employs TRBV6-5 and TRBJ2-6; TRBD2 might be the D (5 bases). Trimming removed 0 bases from V and 0 bases from J, with 9 bases in between. The CDR3 runs 17 residues. The germline CDR1 and CDR2 sequences are MNHEY and SVGAGI. The DNA for the CDR3 is TGTGCCAGCAGTTACTCGTACGGGAACTCTGGGGCCAACGTCCTGACTTTC. Residues: CASSYSYGNSGANVLTF.

The rearrangement joins TRBV4-2 to TRBJ2-7; D not resolved. CDR1 and CDR2 from the germline V gene are LGHNA and YNFKEQ. V lost 0 bases and J 2 bases, leaving 5 bases between the germline ends. The CDR3 covers 13 residues. In nucleotides, the CDR3 is TGTGCCAGCAGCCAAGACAGCACCTACGAGCAGTACTTC. It translates to CASSQDSTYEQYF.

The chain is built from TRBV6-5 and TRBJ2-3, with D hard to call. CDR3 length: 12 amino acids. V dropped 4 bases and J dropped 5 bases, with 7 bases sitting between them. CDR1 and CDR2 from the germline V gene are MNHEY and SVGAGI. The CDR3 is CASSSIEDTQYF. As DNA, the CDR3 is TGTGCCAGCAGTTCCATAGAAGATACGCAGTATTTT.